These 10 T cell receptor beta chains share one sample of origin, sequenced in a study of T cell responses to AZD1222 COVID-19 vaccine. The data were produced by immunoSEQ multiplex PCR, yet TCRdb's version contains in-frame clones alone and is incomplete. The profile shows 25,000 or so clones, approximately 90% of them singletons. Sequencing used peripheral blood, obtained 28 days after the second AZD1222 dose. The source is an adult who received the AZD1222 COVID-19 vaccine.

In its sample, this clone was seen a few times. This chain uses TRBV28 with TRBJ1-1; D is uncertain. The CDR3 runs 12 residues. The germline V and J ends were trimmed by 2 bases and 0 bases, with 1 base remaining between them. In germline, CDR1 is MDHEN, CDR2 SYDVKM. This chain's CDR3 is CASSLMNTEAFF. CDR3 sequence (DNA): TGTGCCAGCAGTTTAATGAACACTGAAGCTTTCTTT. The full variable domain, in which reference TRBV28 and TRBJ1-1 provide the parts outside the CDR3, is DVKVTQSSRYLVKRTGEKVFLECVQDMDHENMFWYRQDPGLGLRLIYFSYDVKMKEKGDIPEGYSVSREKKERFSLILESASTNQTSMYLCASSLMNTEAFFGQGTRLTVV.

CDR3 nucleotide sequence: TGTGCCAGCAGTTACGGGACAGGGGCTGGCTACACCTTC. The encoded protein is CASSYGTGAGYTF. This chain connects TRBV7-3 to TRBJ1-2; 10 bases are a match to TRBD1. Germline CDR1 reads SGHTA; CDR2 reads FQGTGA. The CDR3 is made up of 13 amino acids. Trimming cost V 6 bases and J 7 bases; bases outside gene matches: 5.

This chain uses TRBV9 with TRBJ2-1; D gene ambiguous. Germline V gives CDR1 SGDLS, CDR2 YYNGEE. The CDR3 extends over 12 amino acids. V dropped 0 bases and J dropped 8 bases, with 6 bases sitting between them. This chain's CDR3 is CASSVDFYEQFF. CDR3 bases: TGTGCCAGCAGCGTAGATTTCTATGAGCAGTTCTTC.

This clone is a singleton in its sample. The chain carries TRBV29-1 and TRBJ2-3; D is possibly TRBD1 (5 bases). CDR3 length: 13 amino acids. V was cut by 7 bases and J by 0 bases, with 11 bases left in between. CDR1 is SQVTM, CDR2 ANQGSEA, per germline. The CDR3 loop reads CSARQSSTDTQYF. Here the CDR3 DNA reads TGCAGCGCTAGACAGTCTAGCACAGATACGCAGTATTTT.

This chain uses TRBV6-6 with TRBJ2-1, with TRBD2 identical over 11 bases. From germline, CDR1 is MNHNY and CDR2 SVGAGI (reference sequence). This CDR3 spans 15 amino acids. V gave up 5 bases and J gave up 6 bases; unmatched junction bases: 6. CDR3 in amino acids: CASSLAGGPSNEQFF. CDR3 in DNA: TGTGCCAGCAGTCTAGCGGGAGGCCCGAGCAATGAGCAGTTCTTC.

The chain carries TRBV30 and TRBJ2-7; D is unclear. The V gene lost 4 bases and the J gene lost 3 bases, with 13 bases spanning the gap. From germline, CDR1 is GTSNPN and CDR2 SVGIG (reference sequence). The CDR3 is made up of 13 amino acids. CDR3: CAWNSILFYEQYF. DNA of the CDR3: TGTGCCTGGAACAGCATCCTCTTCTACGAGCAGTACTTC.

This chain connects TRBV11-2 to TRBJ2-5; D unresolved. Germline assignment: CDR1 SGHAT and CDR2 FQNNGV. V lost 0 bases and J lost 0, with 5 bases in between. This CDR3 comprises 14 residues. CDR3 loop: CASSLDKYQETQYF. CDR3 in DNA: TGTGCCAGCAGCTTAGATAAGTACCAAGAGACCCAGTACTTC.

This clone is a singleton in its sample. This chain connects TRBV4-3 to TRBJ2-1; 7 nucleotides match TRBD2. Germline V gives CDR1 LGHNA, CDR2 YSLEER. V was pared by 0 bases and J by 2 bases, with 10 bases of the junction left unmatched. The CDR3 extends over 18 amino acids. DNA of the CDR3: TGCGCCAGCAGCCAAGACCGTCCCTCTAGCGGCACCTACAATGAGCAGTTCTTC. The encoded protein is CASSQDRPSSGTYNEQFF.

This clone has a handful of counts. This sequence joins TRBV4-3 and TRBJ1-5; TRBD1 might be the D (5 bases). Germline loops: CDR1 LGHNA, CDR2 YSLEER. V was shortened by 4 bases and J by 2 bases, with 12 bases between the two germline ends. The CDR3 runs to 15 residues. CDR3 region: CASSLGRGGNQPQHF. The CDR3 coding sequence is TGCGCCAGCAGCCTTGGCCGGGGCGGCAATCAGCCCCAGCATTTT.

This clone appeared once. The CDR3 region has the DNA TGTGCAAGTCGCTTTACCGTACTGTTTTTT. Its translation: CASRFTVLFF. The chain combines TRBV12-2 with TRBJ1-4. TRBV12-2 is a known pseudogene. This CDR3 spans 10 amino acids.